This T cell receptor (beta chain) was profiled in a study of beta chain features in type 1 diabetes. Points from the study as a whole: Cells with high TCR expression could be over-represented by cDNA sequencing. In every one of the four CD4+ subsets, TCRB CDR3s were moderately but significantly shorter in Type 1 diabetes patients. In comparison with healthy donors, patients had naive, central memory and Treg TCRB repertoires that appeared more similar.

Every bit of the isolated RNA underwent reverse transcription, so sequencing read expressed TCRB transcripts. Method: immunoSEQ multiplex PCR; TCRdb's copy keeps in-frame clones and lacks some. The sample lists 680,000 or so clones, over 10% occurring once. With 4 bases removed from V and 5 bases from J, the gap between germline ends came to 17 bases. There are 15 residues in the CDR3. Germline V gene sequence: CDR1 SGHVS, CDR2 FQNEAQ. A note on this clone: Its matching antigen is unknown.

Markers CD45RO/CCR7/CD25/CD127/CD95/CD27 served to sort CD4+ naive, central memory, regulatory and stem cell-like memory cells. The sample taken for sequencing was naive CD4+ T cells from blood. The receptor's source is a man between 18 and 29 years old with type 1 diabetes. The chain carries TRBV7-8 and TRBJ2-5; perhaps D is TRBD1 or TRBD2 (6 bases each). In DNA form, the CDR3 reads TGTGCCAGCAGCTCTGCGGGTGGGGGGCGCGAGACCCAGTACTTC. Amino acid sequence: CASSSAGGGRETQYF.